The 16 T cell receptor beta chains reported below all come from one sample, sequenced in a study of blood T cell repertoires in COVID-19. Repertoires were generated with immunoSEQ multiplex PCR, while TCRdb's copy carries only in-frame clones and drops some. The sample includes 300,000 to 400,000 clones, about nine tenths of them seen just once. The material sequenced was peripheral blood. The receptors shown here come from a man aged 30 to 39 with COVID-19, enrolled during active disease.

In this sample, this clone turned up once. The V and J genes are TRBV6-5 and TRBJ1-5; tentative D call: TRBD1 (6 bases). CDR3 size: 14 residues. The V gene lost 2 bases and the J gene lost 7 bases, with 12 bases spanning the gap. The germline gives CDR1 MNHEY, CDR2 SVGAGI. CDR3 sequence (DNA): TGTGCCAGCAGTTACAGGGAGGGGGGCCAGCCCCAGCATTTT. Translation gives CASSYREGGQPQHF.

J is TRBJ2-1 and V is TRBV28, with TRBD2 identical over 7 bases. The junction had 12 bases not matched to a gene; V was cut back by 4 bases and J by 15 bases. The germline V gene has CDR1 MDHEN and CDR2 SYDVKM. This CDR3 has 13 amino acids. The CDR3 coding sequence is TGTGCCAGCAGTTACCTGACTAGCCCGGTGTGGTTCTTC. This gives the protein CASSYLTSPVWFF.

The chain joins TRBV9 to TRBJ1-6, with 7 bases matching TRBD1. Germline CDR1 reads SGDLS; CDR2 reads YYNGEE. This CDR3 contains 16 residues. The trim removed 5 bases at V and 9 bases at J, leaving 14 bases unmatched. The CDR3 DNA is TGTGCCAGCAGTGCTGGGCCGGGACAGCTATTTTCACCCCTCCACTTT. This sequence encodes CASSAGPGQLFSPLHF.

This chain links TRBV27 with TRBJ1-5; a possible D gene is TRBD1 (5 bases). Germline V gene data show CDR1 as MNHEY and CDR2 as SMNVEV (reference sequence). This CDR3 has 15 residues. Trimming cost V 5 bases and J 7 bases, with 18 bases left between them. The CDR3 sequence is CASSGLGGGKQPQHF. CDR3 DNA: TGTGCCAGCAGTGGACTCGGGGGAGGAAAACAGCCCCAGCATTTT.

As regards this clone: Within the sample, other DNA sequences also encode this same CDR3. CDR3 coding DNA: TGTGCCAGCAGCCCGTACCAAATCAGGGAGGCGGGCTATGGCTACACCTTC. The encoded protein is CASSPYQIREAGYGYTF. The chain has TRBV7-2 and TRBJ1-2; tentatively, D is TRBD1 (5 bases). V lost 5 bases and J 4 bases, leaving 23 bases between the germline ends. Germline V gives CDR1 SGHTA, CDR2 FQGNSA. The CDR3 is 17 amino acids.

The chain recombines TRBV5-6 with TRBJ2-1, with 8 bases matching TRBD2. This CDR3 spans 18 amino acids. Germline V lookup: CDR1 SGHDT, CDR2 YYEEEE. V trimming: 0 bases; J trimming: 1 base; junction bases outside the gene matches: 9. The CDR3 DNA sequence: TGTGCCAGCAGCTTGGTGTATTCGGCGGGGGGATCCTACAATGAGCAGTTCTTC. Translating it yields CASSLVYSAGGSYNEQFF.

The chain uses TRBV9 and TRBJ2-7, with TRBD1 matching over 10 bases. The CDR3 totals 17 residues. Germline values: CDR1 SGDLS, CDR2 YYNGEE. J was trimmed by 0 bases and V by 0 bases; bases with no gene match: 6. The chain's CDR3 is CASSVGGTGAFSYEQYF. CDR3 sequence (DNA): TGTGCCAGCAGCGTAGGGGGGACAGGGGCCTTCTCCTACGAGCAGTACTTC.

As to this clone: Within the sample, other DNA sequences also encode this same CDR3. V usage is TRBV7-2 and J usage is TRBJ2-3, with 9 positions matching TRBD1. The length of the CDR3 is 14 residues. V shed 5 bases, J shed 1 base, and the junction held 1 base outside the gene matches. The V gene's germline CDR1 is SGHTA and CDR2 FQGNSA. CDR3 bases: TGTGCCAGCAGCCGGGACAGGGGCACAGATACGCAGTATTTT. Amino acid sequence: CASSRDRGTDTQYF.

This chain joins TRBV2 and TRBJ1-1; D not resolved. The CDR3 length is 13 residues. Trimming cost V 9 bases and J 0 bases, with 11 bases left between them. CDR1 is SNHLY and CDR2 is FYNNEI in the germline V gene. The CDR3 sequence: CASGGEMNTEAFF. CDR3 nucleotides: TGTGCCAGTGGTGGGGAGATGAACACTGAAGCTTTCTTT.

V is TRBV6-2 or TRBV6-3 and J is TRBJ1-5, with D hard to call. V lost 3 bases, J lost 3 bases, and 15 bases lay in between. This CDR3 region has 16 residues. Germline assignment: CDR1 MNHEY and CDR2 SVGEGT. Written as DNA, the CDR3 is TGTGCCAGCAGTTATTATGGAGGCACGGTCAATCAGCCCCAGCATTTT. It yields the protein CASSYYGGTVNQPQHF.

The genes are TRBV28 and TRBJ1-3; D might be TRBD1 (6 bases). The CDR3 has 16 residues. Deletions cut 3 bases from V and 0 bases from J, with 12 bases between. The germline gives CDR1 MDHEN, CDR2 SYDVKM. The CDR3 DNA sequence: TGTGCCAGCAGTTTGGGGACACCCGTCTCTGGAAACACCATATATTTT. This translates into CASSLGTPVSGNTIYF.

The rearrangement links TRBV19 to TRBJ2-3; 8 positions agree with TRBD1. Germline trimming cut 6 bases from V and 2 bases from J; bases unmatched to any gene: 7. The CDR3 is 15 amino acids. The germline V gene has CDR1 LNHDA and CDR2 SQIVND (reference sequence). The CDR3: CASSLRTGITDTQYF. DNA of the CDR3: TGTGCCAGTAGCCTACGGACAGGGATCACAGATACGCAGTATTTT. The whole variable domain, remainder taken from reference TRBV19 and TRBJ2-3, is DGGITQSPKYLFRKEGQNVTLSCEQNLNHDAMYWYRQDPGQGLRLIYYSQIVNDFQKGDIAEGYSVSREKKESFPLTVTSAQKNPTAFYLCASSLRTGITDTQYFGPGTRLTVL.

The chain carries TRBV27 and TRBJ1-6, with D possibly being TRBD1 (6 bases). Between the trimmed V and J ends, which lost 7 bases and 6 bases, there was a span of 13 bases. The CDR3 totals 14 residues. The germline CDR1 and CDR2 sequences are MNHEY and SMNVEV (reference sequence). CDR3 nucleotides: TGTGCCAGCACCCTGGGACATTTTAATTCACCCCTCCACTTT. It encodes CASTLGHFNSPLHF.

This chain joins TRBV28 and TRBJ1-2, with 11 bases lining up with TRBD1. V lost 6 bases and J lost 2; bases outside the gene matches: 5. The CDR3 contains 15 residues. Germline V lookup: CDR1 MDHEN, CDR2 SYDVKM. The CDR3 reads CASRGQGEANYGYTF. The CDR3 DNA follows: TGTGCCAGCAGGGGACAGGGGGAGGCGAACTATGGCTACACCTTC.

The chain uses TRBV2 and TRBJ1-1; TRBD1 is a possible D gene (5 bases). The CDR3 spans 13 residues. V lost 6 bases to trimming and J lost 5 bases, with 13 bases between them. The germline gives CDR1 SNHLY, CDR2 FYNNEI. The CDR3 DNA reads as TGTGCCAGCAGGGAGGGGCTGGGGACTGAAGCTTTCTTT. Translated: CASREGLGTEAFF.

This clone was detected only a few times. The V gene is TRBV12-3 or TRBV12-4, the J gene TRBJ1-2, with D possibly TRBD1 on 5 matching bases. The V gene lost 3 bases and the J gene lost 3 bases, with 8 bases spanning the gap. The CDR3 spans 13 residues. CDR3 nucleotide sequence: TGTGCCAGCAGTTTTTGGGGGGACTATGGCTACACCTTC. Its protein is CASSFWGDYGYTF.